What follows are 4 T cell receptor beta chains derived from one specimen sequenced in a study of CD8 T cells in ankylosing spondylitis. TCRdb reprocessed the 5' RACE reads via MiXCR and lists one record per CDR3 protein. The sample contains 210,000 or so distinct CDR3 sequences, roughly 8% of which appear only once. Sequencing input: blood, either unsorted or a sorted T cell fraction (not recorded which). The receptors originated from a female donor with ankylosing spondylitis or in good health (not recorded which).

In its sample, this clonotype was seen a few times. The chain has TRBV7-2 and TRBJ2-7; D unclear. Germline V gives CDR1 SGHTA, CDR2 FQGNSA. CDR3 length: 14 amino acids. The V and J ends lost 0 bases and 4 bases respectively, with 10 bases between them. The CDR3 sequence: CASSLAGWRYEQYF. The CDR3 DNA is TGTGCCAGCAGCTTAGCGGGGTGGCGGTACGAGCAGTACTTC.

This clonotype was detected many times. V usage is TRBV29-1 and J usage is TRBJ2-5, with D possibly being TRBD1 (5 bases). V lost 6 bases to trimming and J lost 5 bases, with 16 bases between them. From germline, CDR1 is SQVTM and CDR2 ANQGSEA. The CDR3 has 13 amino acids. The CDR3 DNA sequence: TGCAGCGTCGGGTTTACAAAGGGGGAGACCCAGTACTTC. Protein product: CSVGFTKGETQYF. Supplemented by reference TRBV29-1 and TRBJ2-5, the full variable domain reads SAVISQKPSRDICQRGTSLTIQCQVDSQVTMMFWYRQQPGQSLTLIATANQGSEATYESGFVIDKFPISRPNLTFSTLTVSNMSPEDSSIYLCSVGFTKGETQYFGPGTRLLVL.

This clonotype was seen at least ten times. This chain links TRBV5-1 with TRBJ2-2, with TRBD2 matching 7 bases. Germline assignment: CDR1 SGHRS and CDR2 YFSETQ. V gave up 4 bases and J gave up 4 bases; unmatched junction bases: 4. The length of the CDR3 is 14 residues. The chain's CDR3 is CASSLAESTGELFF. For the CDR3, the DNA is TGCGCCAGCAGCCTAGCGGAGTCCACCGGGGAGCTGTTTTTT.

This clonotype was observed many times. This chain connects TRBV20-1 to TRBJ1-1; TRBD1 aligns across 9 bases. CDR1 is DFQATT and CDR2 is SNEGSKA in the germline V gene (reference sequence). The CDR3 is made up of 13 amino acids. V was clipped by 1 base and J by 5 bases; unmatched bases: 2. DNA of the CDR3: TGCAGTGCTAGAGGACAGGGGGGGACTGAAGCTTTCTTT. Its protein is CSARGQGGTEAFF.